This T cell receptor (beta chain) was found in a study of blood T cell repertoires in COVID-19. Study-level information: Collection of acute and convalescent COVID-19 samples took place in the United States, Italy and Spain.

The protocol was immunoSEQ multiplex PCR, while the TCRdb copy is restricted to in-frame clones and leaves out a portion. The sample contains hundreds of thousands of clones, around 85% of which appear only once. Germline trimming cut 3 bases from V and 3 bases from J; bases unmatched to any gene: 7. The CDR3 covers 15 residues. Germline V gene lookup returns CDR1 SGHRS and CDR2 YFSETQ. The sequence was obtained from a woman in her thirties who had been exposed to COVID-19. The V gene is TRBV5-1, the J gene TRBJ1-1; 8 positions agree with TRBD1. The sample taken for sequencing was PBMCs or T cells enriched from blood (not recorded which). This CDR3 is CASSWTGRGDTEAFF. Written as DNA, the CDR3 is TGCGCCAGCAGCTGGACAGGGCGAGGGGACACTGAAGCTTTCTTT. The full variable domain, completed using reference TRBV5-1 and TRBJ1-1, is KAGVTQTPRYLIKTRGQQVTLSCSPISGHRSVSWYQQTPGQGLQFLFEYFSETQRNKGNFPGRFSGRQFSNSRSEMNVSTLELGDSALYLCASSWTGRGDTEAFFGQGTRLTVV.